A single sample gave rise to the 32 T cell receptor beta chains below, sequenced in a study of T-cell memory formation after mild COVID-19. TCRdb re-derived calls from the 5' RACE reads in MiXCR, one entry per CDR3 protein. Of tens of thousands of distinct CDR3 sequences in the sample, around 17% were seen once. Sequencing used PBMCs or a T cell subset sorted from them (not recorded which). The receptors derive from an adult woman who had mild COVID-19 (a few samples of this study predate the infection). Cell type and time point are not known.

The chain combines TRBV7-6 with TRBJ2-3, with 9 bases aligning to TRBD1. V lost 1 base to trimming and J lost 0 bases; unmatched junction nucleotides: 5. The CDR3 length is 17 residues. CDR1 SGHVS and CDR2 FNYEAQ come from the germline V gene. The CDR3 sequence is CASSLGIGTGSTDTQYF. CDR3 nucleotide sequence: TGTGCCAGCAGCTTAGGGATCGGGACAGGGAGCACAGATACGCAGTATTTT.

V is TRBV21-1 and J is TRBJ2-2; the DNA was not used to check the table's D call, TRBD1. TRBV21-1 is recorded as a pseudogene. This CDR3 region has 18 residues. The CDR3 here is CASSKTTGQGSNTGELFF. In nucleotides, the CDR3 is TGTGCCAGCAGCAAAACGACGGGACAGGGTTCGAACACCGGGGAGCTGTTTTTT.

The chain employs TRBV29-1 and TRBJ2-1; TRBD2 might be the D (6 bases). Germline values: CDR1 SQVTM, CDR2 ANQGSEA. The CDR3 runs to 13 residues. The ends were cut back, 5 bases at V and 0 bases at J, with 8 bases in the middle. As DNA, the CDR3 is TGCAGCGTTCTCGGGAGCTCCTACAATGAGCAGTTCTTC. Amino acids: CSVLGSSYNEQFF.

This clonotype was seen more than once but under ten times. V and J are TRBV11-2 and TRBJ2-7; 10 positions match TRBD1. The CDR3 has 16 residues. Germline V gene sequence: CDR1 SGHAT, CDR2 FQNNGV. Losses at the gene ends were 7 bases for V and 7 bases for J; bases not matched to a gene: 16. Here the CDR3 DNA reads TGTGCCAGCATTCCAGGGAGGGGACAGGGGATTCAGGAGCAGTACTTC. This encodes CASIPGRGQGIQEQYF.

This clonotype turned up a few times. The chain links TRBV7-9 to TRBJ1-2; no clear D. V was clipped by 2 bases and J by 5 bases, with 9 bases between them. This CDR3 comprises 13 residues. The germline V gene encodes CDR1 SEHNR and CDR2 FQNEAQ (reference sequence). In nucleotides, the CDR3 is TGTGCCAGCAGCTTAAGTGGAGGGTATGGCTACACCTTC. Translation gives CASSLSGGYGYTF.

This clonotype has only one observation. V is TRBV10-3 and J is TRBJ1-2; D gene ambiguous. V was cut by 2 bases and J by 5 bases, with 6 bases left in between. The CDR3 is 12 residues long. The V gene's germline CDR1 is ENHRY and CDR2 SYGVKD. The CDR3 is CAISEGLYGYTF. The CDR3 coding sequence is TGTGCCATCAGTGAGGGCCTTTATGGCTACACCTTC.

This sequence joins TRBV29-1 and TRBJ2-6, with D tentatively TRBD1 (6 bases). This CDR3 contains 16 residues. From germline, CDR1 is SQVTM and CDR2 ANQGSEA. Trimming removed 0 bases from V and 2 bases from J, with 11 bases in between. CDR3 amino acids: CSVEDATGTGANVLTF. DNA for the CDR3: TGCAGCGTTGAAGACGCTACAGGGACTGGGGCCAACGTCCTGACTTTC.

The V call is TRBV20-1, the J call TRBJ2-2; possibly TRBD1 for D (6 bases). Per the germline V gene, CDR1 is DFQATT and CDR2 is SNEGSKA (reference sequence). The CDR3 extends over 18 amino acids. The germline V and J ends were trimmed by 2 bases and 2 bases, with 21 bases remaining between them. The CDR3 DNA follows: TGCAGTGCTAGACCCTACGGCGGACAGAACCTAAACACCGGGGAGCTGTTTTTT. Its protein product is CSARPYGGQNLNTGELFF.

This clonotype occurred a few times. The chain recombines TRBV29-1 with TRBJ1-3; D remains ambiguous. Trimming left V 1 base short and J 0 bases short, with 7 bases between. Germline V CDR1 and CDR2: SQVTM, ANQGSEA. The CDR3 runs 14 residues. CDR3 coding DNA: TGCAGCGTTGAAGGGGCTGACTCTGGAAACACCATATATTTT. It translates to CSVEGADSGNTIYF.

The V call is TRBV6-2 or TRBV6-3, the J call TRBJ2-5, with TRBD2 matching 7 bases. V was clipped by 6 bases and J by 4 bases; unmatched bases: 11. This CDR3 is 15 amino acids long. CDR1 is MNHEY and CDR2 is SVGEGT in the germline V gene. The CDR3 coding sequence is TGTGCCAGCAGCCACGTCGGCGGGAGAATAGAGACCCAGTACTTC. Encoded protein: CASSHVGGRIETQYF.

This clonotype appeared a few times. The chain uses TRBV5-6 and TRBJ2-1; either TRBD1 or TRBD2 may fit D (5 bases each). V lost 2 bases and J lost 0, with 15 bases in between. This CDR3 spans 17 amino acids. Germline loops: CDR1 SGHDT, CDR2 YYEEEE. Here the CDR3 DNA reads TGTGCCAGCAGCTTCTTACCGGGACGGTACTCCTACAATGAGCAGTTCTTC. Protein: CASSFLPGRYSYNEQFF. Based on the CDR3 plus reference TRBV5-6 and TRBJ2-1, the full variable domain is DAGVTQSPTHLIKTRGQQVTLRCSPKSGHDTVSWYQQALGQGPQFIFQYYEEEERQRGNFPDRFSGHQFPNYSSELNVNALLLGDSALYLCASSFLPGRYSYNEQFFGPGTRLTVL.

The chain joins TRBV3-1 to TRBJ2-3, with TRBD2 identical over 11 bases. The germline V gene encodes CDR1 LGHDT and CDR2 YNNKEL (reference sequence). V was clipped by 7 bases and J by 4 bases; unmatched bases: 10. This CDR3 has 16 amino acids. The CDR3 is CASTQTELAGADTQYF. CDR3 coding DNA: TGTGCCAGCACCCAGACTGAACTAGCGGGAGCAGATACGCAGTATTTT.

This clonotype was counted between two and nine times. The rearrangement uses TRBV3-1 and TRBJ2-7; D is uncertain. The CDR3 sequence is 14 residues long. Germline V gives CDR1 LGHDT, CDR2 YNNKEL (reference sequence). V was cut by 0 bases and J by 4 bases, with 10 bases left in between. CDR3 sequence (DNA): TGTGCCAGCAGCCAAGAACGTGTGGGGTACGAGCAGTACTTC. Translation gives CASSQERVGYEQYF.

This clonotype has only a few counts. The chain recombines TRBV4-1 with TRBJ2-7; a weak D match, TRBD1 (5 bases). CDR1 MGHRA and CDR2 YSYEKL come from the germline V gene. V shed 4 bases and J shed 0 bases, with 19 bases lying between them. CDR3 length: 17 residues. The CDR3 DNA reads as TGCGCCAGCAGCCCTTGGGTATCTGGGGCCGACTCCTACGAGCAGTACTTC. It codes for CASSPWVSGADSYEQYF.

The CDR3 DNA reads TGTGCCAGCAGCCCCACACAGGGGCGGGGAGGGACTGAAGCTTTCTTT. Encoded protein: CASSPTQGRGGTEAFF. The chain carries TRBV4-2 and TRBJ1-1; 7 nucleotides agree with TRBD1. The CDR3 extends over 16 amino acids. J lost 5 bases, V lost 4 bases, and 13 bases had no gene match. Germline V gene lookup returns CDR1 LGHNA and CDR2 YNFKEQ.

This chain links TRBV6-6 with TRBJ2-3; the D is unclear. Looked up from germline, CDR1 is MNHNY and CDR2 is SVGAGI (reference sequence). The V gene lost 0 bases and the J gene lost 2 bases, with 3 bases spanning the gap. The CDR3 has 13 amino acids. This CDR3 is CASSYSYTDTQYF. The CDR3 nucleotides are TGTGCCAGCAGTTACTCCTACACAGATACGCAGTATTTT.

This clonotype has only a few counts. V is TRBV7-2 and J is TRBJ2-5; TRBD2 matches 7 bases. V shed 5 bases, J shed 5 bases, and the junction held 11 bases outside the gene matches. CDR1 and CDR2 (germline): SGHTA, FQGNSA. There are 15 residues in the CDR3. The DNA of the CDR3 is TGTGCCAGCAGCATTAGAGATTGGGGAGGGGAGACCCAGTACTTC. Amino acid sequence: CASSIRDWGGETQYF.

This clonotype appeared a few times. This chain joins TRBV20-1 and TRBJ2-1; TRBD2 matches at 9 bases. Germline V gives CDR1 DFQATT, CDR2 SNEGSKA (reference sequence). This CDR3 has 13 residues. The V gene end was trimmed by 7 bases and the J gene end by 8 bases; junction bases not matched to a gene: 9. CDR3: CSGDSGGWDEQFF. Written as DNA, the CDR3 is TGCAGTGGTGATAGCGGGGGCTGGGATGAGCAGTTCTTC.

This clonotype occurred a few times. The chain carries TRBV9 and TRBJ1-2, with D perhaps TRBD1 (6 bases). CDR3 size: 16 residues. V was cut by 2 bases and J by 8 bases, with 22 bases left in between. CDR1 and CDR2 from the germline V gene are SGDLS and YYNGEE. CDR3 DNA: TGTGCCAGCAGCGTTGCGGACAGCCACCTTTCGGGGGGCTACACCTTC. The encoded protein is CASSVADSHLSGGYTF.

Many counts were recorded for this clonotype. The chain has TRBV20-1 and TRBJ2-7, with 11 bases lining up with TRBD2. Unmatched junction bases numbered 6, after V lost 7 bases and J lost 4 bases. Germline CDR1 is DFQATT and CDR2 is SNEGSKA (reference sequence). This CDR3 is built from 13 residues. CDR3 loop: CSEWRLAGYEQYF. The CDR3, as DNA: TGCAGTGAATGGAGACTAGCGGGGTACGAGCAGTACTTC.

This clonotype turned up a few times. The gene calls are TRBV12-3 or TRBV12-4 and TRBJ2-7, with 9 bases that match TRBD2. The CDR3 is 16 amino acids. V shed 6 bases, J shed 3 bases, and the junction held 12 bases outside the gene matches. As DNA, the CDR3 is TGTGCCAGCAGCCCAGGTCTTAGCGGGGGTTTCTACGAGCAGTACTTC. This gives the protein CASSPGLSGGFYEQYF.

This clonotype appeared a few times. The rearrangement uses TRBV5-1 and TRBJ2-7, with 10 bases identical to TRBD2. Germline lookup yields CDR1 SGHRS and CDR2 YFSETQ. The trim removed 4 bases at V and 7 bases at J, leaving 5 bases unmatched. The length of the CDR3 is 13 residues. In DNA form, the CDR3 reads TGCGCCAGCAGCAGAGCGGGGGGGCTTGAGCAGTACTTC. Encoded protein: CASSRAGGLEQYF.

This chain links TRBV20-1 with TRBJ2-7; possible D gene TRBD2, 7 bases. The CDR3 length is 16 residues. The V end lost 3 bases, the J end lost 0 bases, and 18 bases lay between the germline ends. Germline CDR1 reads DFQATT; CDR2 reads SNEGSKA (reference sequence). The CDR3 reads CSARPPGAGDSYEQYF. Written as DNA, the CDR3 is TGCAGTGCTAGGCCCCCAGGGGCGGGGGACTCCTACGAGCAGTACTTC.

The chain combines TRBV6-5 with TRBJ2-4; maybe TRBD1 (6 bases). Germline loops: CDR1 MNHEY, CDR2 SVGAGI. CDR3 length: 14 amino acids. Trimming took 7 bases from V and 0 from J, leaving 10 bases between them. CDR3 in amino acids: CASNRAGAKNIQYF. The CDR3, as DNA: TGTGCCAGCAACAGGGCGGGAGCCAAAAACATTCAGTACTTC.

This clonotype has just a few counts. The rearrangement joins TRBV5-1 to TRBJ2-7; tentative D call: TRBD2 (6 bases). Germline CDR1 reads SGHRS; CDR2 reads YFSETQ. Trimming left V 4 bases short and J 2 bases short, with 19 bases between. The CDR3 is 16 residues long. The CDR3 DNA sequence: TGCGCCAGCAGCCCTTCCGGGAGCCAAGCGCCCTACGAGCAGTACTTC. Protein sequence: CASSPSGSQAPYEQYF.

This clonotype turned up a few times. The V and J genes are TRBV11-1 and TRBJ2-6; D is ambiguous. Germline V gives CDR1 SGHAT, CDR2 FQDESV (reference sequence). The germline V and J ends were trimmed by 6 bases and 0 bases, with 9 bases remaining between them. The CDR3 covers 15 residues. CDR3 sequence reads: CASSPSDSGANVLTF. As DNA, the CDR3 is TGTGCCAGCAGTCCCAGCGACTCTGGGGCCAACGTCCTGACTTTC.

This clonotype was counted between two and nine times. V and J are TRBV4-3 and TRBJ2-2, with no clear D. The CDR3 runs to 17 residues. Germline V gene data show CDR1 as LGHNA and CDR2 as YSLEER. V lost 2 bases to trimming and J lost 0 bases, with 13 bases between them. The DNA of the CDR3 is TGCGCCAGCAGCCAACCCCCGATAGGCGCGAACACCGGGGAGCTGTTTTTT. Its protein product is CASSQPPIGANTGELFF.

This clonotype was counted a few times. The chain recombines TRBV9 with TRBJ2-2, with 9 bases fitting TRBD1. V was clipped by 6 bases and J by 4 bases; unmatched bases: 16. CDR3 length: 18 amino acids. Germline V gene lookup returns CDR1 SGDLS and CDR2 YYNGEE. This CDR3 reads CASTRDRVRSVSTGELFF. CDR3 DNA sequence: TGTGCCAGCACCCGGGACAGGGTTAGGTCGGTATCCACCGGGGAGCTGTTTTTT.

This clonotype came up a few times. V gene TRBV28 combines with J gene TRBJ2-5, with TRBD1 identical over 9 bases. Germline loops: CDR1 MDHEN, CDR2 SYDVKM. V lost 5 bases and J lost 2; bases outside the gene matches: 3. The length of the CDR3 is 14 residues. CDR3 residues: CASSGQGSQETQYF. The CDR3 DNA sequence: TGTGCCAGCAGTGGACAGGGGAGTCAAGAGACCCAGTACTTC. Full variable domain (rest looked up from reference TRBV28 and TRBJ2-5): DVKVTQSSRYLVKRTGEKVFLECVQDMDHENMFWYRQDPGLGLRLIYFSYDVKMKEKGDIPEGYSVSREKKERFSLILESASTNQTSMYLCASSGQGSQETQYFGPGTRLLVL.

The chain links TRBV7-3 to TRBJ2-3; TRBD2 aligns across 8 bases. CDR1 is SGHTA and CDR2 is FQGTGA in the germline V gene. The CDR3 totals 14 residues. The V gene end was trimmed by 8 bases and the J gene end by 2 bases; junction bases not matched to a gene: 6. Here the CDR3 reads CASAAGAHTDTQYF. CDR3 coding DNA: TGTGCCAGCGCAGCGGGGGCTCACACAGATACGCAGTATTTT.

There are a few counts of this clonotype. The chain recombines TRBV30 with TRBJ2-5; D is unresolved. V lost 2 bases, J lost 5 bases, and 12 bases lay in between. This CDR3 is 13 amino acids long. The germline V gene has CDR1 GTSNPN and CDR2 SVGIG (reference sequence). Here the CDR3 DNA reads TGTGCCTGGAGTCCTGACCTGGTGGAGACCCAGTACTTC. Protein: CAWSPDLVETQYF.

The genes are TRBV13 and TRBJ2-7, with D tentatively TRBD1 (5 bases). The CDR3 sequence is 14 residues long. The V end lost 3 bases, the J end lost 2 bases, and 11 bases lay between the germline ends. Germline loops: CDR1 PRHDT, CDR2 FYEKMQ (reference sequence). The CDR3 coding sequence is TGTGCCAGCAGCTTCCAGACAGCGACCTACGAGCAGTACTTC. Its protein is CASSFQTATYEQYF. Full variable domain (remainder filled in from reference TRBV13 and TRBJ2-7): AAGVIQSPRHLIKEKRETATLKCYPIPRHDTVYWYQQGPGQDPQFLISFYEKMQSDKGSIPDRFSAQQFSDYHSELNMSSLELGDSALYFCASSFQTATYEQYFGPGTRLTVT.